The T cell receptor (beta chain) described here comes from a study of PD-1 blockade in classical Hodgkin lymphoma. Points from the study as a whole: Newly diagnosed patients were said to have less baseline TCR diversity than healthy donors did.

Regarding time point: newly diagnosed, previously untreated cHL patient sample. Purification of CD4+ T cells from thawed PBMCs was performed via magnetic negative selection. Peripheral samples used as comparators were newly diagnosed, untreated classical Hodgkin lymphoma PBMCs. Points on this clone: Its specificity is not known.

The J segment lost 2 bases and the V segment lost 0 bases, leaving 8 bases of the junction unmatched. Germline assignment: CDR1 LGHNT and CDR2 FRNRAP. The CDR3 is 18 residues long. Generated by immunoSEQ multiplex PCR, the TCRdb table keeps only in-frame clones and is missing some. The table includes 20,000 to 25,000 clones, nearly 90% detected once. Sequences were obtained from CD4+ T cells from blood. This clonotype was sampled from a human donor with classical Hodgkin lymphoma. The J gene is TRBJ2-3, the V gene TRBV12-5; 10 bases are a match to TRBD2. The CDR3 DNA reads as TGTGCTAGTGGTTTGGTAGGGTTCGGGACTAGCGTCACAGATACGCAGTATTTT. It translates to CASGLVGFGTSVTDTQYF. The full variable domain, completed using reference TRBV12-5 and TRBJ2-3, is DARVTQTPRHKVTEMGQEVTMRCQPILGHNTVFWYRQTMMQGLELLAYFRNRAPLDDSGMPKDRFSAEMPDATLATLKIQPSEPRDSAVYFCASGLVGFGTSVTDTQYFGPGTRLTVL.